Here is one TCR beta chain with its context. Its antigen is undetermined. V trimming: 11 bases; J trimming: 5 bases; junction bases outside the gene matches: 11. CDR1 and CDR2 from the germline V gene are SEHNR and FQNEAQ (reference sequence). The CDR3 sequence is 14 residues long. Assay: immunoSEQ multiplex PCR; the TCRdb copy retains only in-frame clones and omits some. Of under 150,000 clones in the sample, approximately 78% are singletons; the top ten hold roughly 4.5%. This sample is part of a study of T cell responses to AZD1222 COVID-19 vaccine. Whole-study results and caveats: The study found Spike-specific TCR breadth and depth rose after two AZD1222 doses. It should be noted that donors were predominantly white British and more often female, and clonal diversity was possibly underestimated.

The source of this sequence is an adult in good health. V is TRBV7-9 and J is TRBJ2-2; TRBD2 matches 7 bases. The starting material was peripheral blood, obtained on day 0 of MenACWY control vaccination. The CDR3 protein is CAATHTGGTGELFF. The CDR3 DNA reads TGTGCCGCCACCCATACGGGGGGTACCGGGGAGCTGTTTTTT.